The 18 T cell receptor beta chains below were found in one sample sequenced in a study of cytomegalovirus exposure and HLA in healthy donors. 13 Jbeta primers and 60 Vbeta primers were used for the PCR. Using immunoSEQ multiplex PCR, the repertoire was profiled, and TCRdb retains in-frame clones only, with some absent. The table lists some 150,000 clones, nearly 80% of them singletons. The sample was PBMCs. These receptors were obtained from a middle-aged man in good health and CMV-seropositive.

This clone showed up just once. CDR3 in amino acids: CASSLGGTSRYEQYF. CDR3 DNA sequence: TGTGCCAGCAGCTTGGGAGGGACTAGCCGCTACGAGCAGTACTTC. This chain joins TRBV5-6 and TRBJ2-7, with TRBD2 matching 9 bases. Germline V gives CDR1 SGHDT, CDR2 YYEEEE. J gave up 3 bases and V 0 bases, and 4 bases lay outside the gene matches. The CDR3 sequence is 15 residues long.

This chain links TRBV5-1 with TRBJ2-7, with 10 nucleotides matching TRBD2. The CDR3 totals 15 residues. Germline CDR1 SGHRS, CDR2 YFSETQ. The J segment lost 5 bases and the V segment lost 1 base, leaving 6 bases of the junction unmatched. The CDR3 sequence is CASSLRLAGAHEQYF. The CDR3 nucleotides read TGCGCCAGCAGCTTGAGGCTAGCGGGGGCCCACGAGCAGTACTTC.

The rearrangement uses TRBV5-6 and TRBJ1-5, with 9 bases fitting TRBD1. With 3 bases clipped from V and 2 bases from J, the junction kept 15 bases outside the gene matches. This CDR3 is 19 amino acids long. Germline V gene sequence: CDR1 SGHDT, CDR2 YYEEEE. The CDR3 region has the DNA TGTGCCAGCAGCTCGGGACAGGGAAGCAGGGGTCTGGGCAATCAGCCCCAGCATTTT. Translating gives CASSSGQGSRGLGNQPQHF.

This clone came up many times. The chain couples TRBV4-1 to TRBJ1-1; TRBD1 matches 8 bases. V trimming: 3 bases; J trimming: 0 bases; junction bases outside the gene matches: 9. CDR1 and CDR2 from the germline V gene are MGHRA and YSYEKL. The CDR3 totals 17 residues. The CDR3 region has the DNA TGCGCCAGCAGCCACAGGACGACAGGGGCCATGAACACTGAAGCTTTCTTT. This encodes CASSHRTTGAMNTEAFF.

The chain links TRBV6-6 to TRBJ2-2, with 9 bases matching TRBD1. The V segment lost 0 bases and the J segment 6 bases; nucleotides outside the gene matches: 5. The CDR3 sequence is 16 residues long. CDR1 and CDR2 from the germline V gene are MNHNY and SVGAGI (reference sequence). CDR3 DNA: TGTGCCAGCAGTTACTCTACCGGGACAGGGTCCGGGGAGCTGTTTTTT. Its translation: CASSYSTGTGSGELFF.

The rearrangement links TRBV7-2 to TRBJ1-5; D unclear. Per the germline V gene, CDR1 is SGHTA and CDR2 is FQGNSA. V lost 5 bases and J 5 bases, leaving 10 bases between the germline ends. The CDR3 has 13 amino acids. The CDR3 sequence: CASSPLRDQPQHF. The CDR3 bases are TGTGCCAGCAGCCCGCTGAGGGATCAGCCCCAGCATTTT.

The V gene is TRBV6-5, the J gene TRBJ1-1; D possibly corresponds to TRBD1 (6 bases). There are 15 residues in the CDR3. CDR1 and CDR2 (germline): MNHEY, SVGAGI. V was cut by 5 bases and J by 6 bases, with 19 bases left in between. This CDR3 reads CASSRYSGVLSEAFF. DNA for the CDR3: TGTGCCAGCAGTAGATACTCAGGGGTTCTATCTGAAGCTTTCTTT.

This sequence joins TRBV7-6 and TRBJ2-1; 9 bases match TRBD2. CDR1 is SGHVS and CDR2 is FNYEAQ in the germline V gene. The CDR3 loop spans 16 amino acids. V dropped 1 base and J dropped 6; count of bases not matched to a gene: 7. This CDR3 reads CASSLELAGISNEQFF. DNA for the CDR3: TGTGCCAGCAGCTTAGAGCTAGCGGGAATTAGCAATGAGCAGTTCTTC.

This clone was counted once. The chain links TRBV30 to TRBJ2-1; 8 positions agree with TRBD1. Losses at the gene ends were 2 bases for V and 6 bases for J; bases not matched to a gene: 9. CDR1 is GTSNPN and CDR2 is SVGIG in the germline V gene (reference sequence). The CDR3 length is 15 residues. The CDR3 here is CAWSLRVGTGNEQFF. Here the CDR3 DNA reads TGTGCCTGGAGTCTCAGGGTAGGGACAGGCAATGAGCAGTTCTTC.

This chain links TRBV18 with TRBJ1-2, with D possibly being TRBD1 (5 bases). The germline gives CDR1 KGHSH, CDR2 LQKENI. With 2 bases removed from V and 0 bases from J, the gap between germline ends came to 10 bases. This CDR3 is 15 amino acids long. The CDR3 coding sequence is TGTGCCAGCTCACCATCGACAGAAGCTAACTATGGCTACACCTTC. This encodes CASSPSTEANYGYTF.

The V gene is TRBV11-2, the J gene TRBJ2-5; TRBD2 aligns across 13 bases. CDR3 size: 15 residues. Germline-derived CDR1 and CDR2 are SGHAT and FQNNGV. V was pared by 1 base and J by 4 bases, with 0 bases of the junction left unmatched. The CDR3 nucleotides read TGTGCCAGCAGCTTAGGACTAGCGGGAGGAGAGACCCAGTACTTC. It codes for CASSLGLAGGETQYF.

The chain is built from TRBV30 and TRBJ2-2; perhaps TRBD1 as D (6 bases). This CDR3 spans 14 amino acids. V gave up 4 bases and J gave up 2 bases, with 11 bases separating them. Germline V lookup: CDR1 GTSNPN, CDR2 SVGIG (reference sequence). CDR3 amino acids: CAWTIGGNTGELFF. The DNA for the CDR3 is TGTGCCTGGACGATAGGGGGAAACACCGGGGAGCTGTTTTTT.

CDR3 bases: TGTGCCAGCAACGGACAGGGTTCGGGCAATCAGCCCCAGCATTTT. It encodes CASNGQGSGNQPQHF. The J gene is TRBJ1-5, the V gene TRBV6-1, with 8 nucleotides matching TRBD1. This CDR3 is 15 amino acids long. Unmatched junction bases numbered 7, after V lost 7 bases and J lost 2 bases. From germline, CDR1 is MNHNS and CDR2 SASEGT.

This chain links TRBV6-5 with TRBJ1-2; D is ambiguous. The V and J ends lost 10 bases and 3 bases respectively, with 18 bases between them. Looked up from germline, CDR1 is MNHEY and CDR2 is SVGAGI. This CDR3 spans 14 amino acids. The CDR3 sequence: CANSPGGQDYGYTF. The CDR3 DNA reads TGTGCCAACAGCCCCGGTGGGCAGGACTATGGCTACACCTTC.

The V and J genes are TRBV9 and TRBJ1-2; unclear D gene. The CDR3 loop spans 15 amino acids. Germline CDR1 and CDR2: SGDLS and YYNGEE. V lost 0 bases and J 4 bases, leaving 13 bases between the germline ends. CDR3 in DNA: TGTGCCAGCAGCGTAGATCCCACAACCATCTATGGCTACACCTTC. This encodes CASSVDPTTIYGYTF.

This clone was found a few times. The chain uses TRBV11-3 and TRBJ2-2; TRBD1 is a possible D gene (6 bases). The CDR3 has 16 residues. V was cut by 1 base and J by 0 bases, with 9 bases left in between. Germline CDR1 reads SGHNT; CDR2 reads YENEEA. The CDR3 sequence is CASSLGGQTNTGELFF. The CDR3, as DNA: TGTGCCAGCAGCTTAGGAGGACAGACGAACACCGGGGAGCTGTTTTTT.

The V and J genes are TRBV6-5 and TRBJ1-1; TRBD1 aligns across 8 bases. Trimming cost V 0 bases and J 1 base; bases outside gene matches: 1. The CDR3 runs to 15 residues. Germline-derived CDR1 and CDR2 are MNHEY and SVGAGI. This CDR3 is CASSYSGTGNTEAFF. The CDR3 bases are TGTGCCAGCAGTTACTCCGGGACAGGGAACACTGAAGCTTTCTTT.

The chain couples TRBV11-3 to TRBJ2-7; D might be TRBD2 (5 bases). This CDR3 has 13 residues. V was trimmed by 3 bases and J by 6 bases, leaving 12 bases between them. Germline CDR1 and CDR2: SGHNT and YENEEA. In DNA form, the CDR3 reads TGTGCCAGCAGCTTTACCTTAGAGGGCGAGCAGTACTTC. Amino acids: CASSFTLEGEQYF.